The table lists the clone carrying this T cell receptor beta chain with many counts. Its cognate antigen is unknown. TCRdb called the reads again in MiXCR, with one record for every CDR3 protein. The profile covers over 100,000 distinct CDR3 sequences, with 16% appearing a single time and about 7.3% taken by the ten largest. Deletions cut 5 bases from V and 0 bases from J, with 10 bases between. Germline assignment: CDR1 SGHTA and CDR2 FQGNSA. The CDR3 length is 14 residues. This record comes from a study of T cell repertoires in cytomegalovirus infection. Regarding the study as a whole: Identification of carriers of CMV plus the relevant HLA was performed using cumulative public TCR beta family frequency.

The chain is built from TRBV7-2 and TRBJ1-2, with unresolved D. The clonotype comes from a human donor in good health (CMV status not recorded). Some clones in this sample may be carry-over from other donors' samples. Sequences were obtained from PBMCs. CDR3 in DNA: TGTGCCAGCAGCCCATCGGCGGCTAACTATGGCTACACCTTC. Translation: CASSPSAANYGYTF. Together with reference TRBV7-2 and TRBJ1-2, the CDR3 gives the full variable domain: GAGVSQSPSNKVTEKGKDVELRCDPISGHTALYWYRQSLGQGLEFLIYFQGNSAPDKSGLPSDRFSAERTGGSVSTLTIQRTQQEDSAVYLCASSPSAANYGYTFGSGTRLTVV.